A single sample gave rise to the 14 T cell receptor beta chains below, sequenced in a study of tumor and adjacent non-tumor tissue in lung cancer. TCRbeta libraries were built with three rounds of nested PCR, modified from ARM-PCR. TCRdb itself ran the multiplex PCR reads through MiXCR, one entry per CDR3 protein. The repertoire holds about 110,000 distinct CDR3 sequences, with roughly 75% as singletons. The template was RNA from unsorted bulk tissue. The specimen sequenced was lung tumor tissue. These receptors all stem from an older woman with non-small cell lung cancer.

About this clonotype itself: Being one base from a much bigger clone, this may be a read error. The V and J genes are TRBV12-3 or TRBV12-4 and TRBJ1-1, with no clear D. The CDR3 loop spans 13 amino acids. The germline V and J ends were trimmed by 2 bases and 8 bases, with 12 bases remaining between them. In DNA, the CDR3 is TGTGCCAGCAGTTTATATACCCGTTTGGAAGCTTTCTTT. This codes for CASSLYTRLEAFF.

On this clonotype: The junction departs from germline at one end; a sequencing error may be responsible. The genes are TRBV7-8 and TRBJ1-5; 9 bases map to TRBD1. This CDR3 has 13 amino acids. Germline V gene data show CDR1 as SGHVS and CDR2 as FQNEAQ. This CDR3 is CACSYRGLQPQHF. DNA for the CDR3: TGTGCCTGCAGCTACAGGGGGCTTCAGCCCCAGCATTTT.

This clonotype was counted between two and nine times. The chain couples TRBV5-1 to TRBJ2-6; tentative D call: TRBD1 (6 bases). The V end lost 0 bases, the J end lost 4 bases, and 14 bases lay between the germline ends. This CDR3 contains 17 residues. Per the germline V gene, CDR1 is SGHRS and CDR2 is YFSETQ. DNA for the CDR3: TGCGCCAGCAGCTTGGCCCCGGCAGGGGAAGGGGCCAACGTCCTGACTTTC. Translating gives CASSLAPAGEGANVLTF.

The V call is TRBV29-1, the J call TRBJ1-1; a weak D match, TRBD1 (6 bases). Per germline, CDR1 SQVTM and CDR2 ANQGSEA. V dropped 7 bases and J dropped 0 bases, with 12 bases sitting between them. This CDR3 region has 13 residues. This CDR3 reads CSAPDRVNTEAFF. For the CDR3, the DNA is TGCAGCGCTCCGGACAGAGTGAACACTGAAGCTTTCTTT.

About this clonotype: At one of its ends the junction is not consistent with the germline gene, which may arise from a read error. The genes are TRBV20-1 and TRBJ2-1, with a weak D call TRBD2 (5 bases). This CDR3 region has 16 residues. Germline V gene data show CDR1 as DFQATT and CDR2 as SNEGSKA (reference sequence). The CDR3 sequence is CSARHGVHHSYKEQFF. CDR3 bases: TGCAGTGCTAGACACGGGGTTCACCACTCCTACAAAGAGCAGTTCTTC.

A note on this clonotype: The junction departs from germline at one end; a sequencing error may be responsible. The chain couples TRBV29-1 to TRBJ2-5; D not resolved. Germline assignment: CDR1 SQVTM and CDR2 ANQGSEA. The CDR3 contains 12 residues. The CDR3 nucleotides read TGCAGCGTTGCGGTAAGTGGTGAGACCCAATACTTC. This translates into CSVAVSGETQYF. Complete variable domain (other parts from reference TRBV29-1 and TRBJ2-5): SAVISQKPSRDICQRGTSLTIQCQVDSQVTMMFWYRQQPGQSLTLIATANQGSEATYESGFVIDKFPISRPNLTFSTLTVSNMSPEDSSIYLCSVAVSGETQYFGPGTRLLVL.

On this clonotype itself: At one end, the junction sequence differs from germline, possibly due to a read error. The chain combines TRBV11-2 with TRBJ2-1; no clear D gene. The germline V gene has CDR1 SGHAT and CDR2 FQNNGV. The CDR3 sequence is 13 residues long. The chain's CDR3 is CASSGRICNEQSF. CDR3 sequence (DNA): TGTGCCAGCAGCGGGCGGATTTGCAATGAGCAGTCCTTC.

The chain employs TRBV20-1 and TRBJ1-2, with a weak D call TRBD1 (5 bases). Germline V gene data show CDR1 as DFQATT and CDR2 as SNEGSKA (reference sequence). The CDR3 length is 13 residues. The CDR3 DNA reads TGCACTGTTAGAGATTCCCAGGGTTATGGCTACACCTTC. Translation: CTVRDSQGYGYTF.

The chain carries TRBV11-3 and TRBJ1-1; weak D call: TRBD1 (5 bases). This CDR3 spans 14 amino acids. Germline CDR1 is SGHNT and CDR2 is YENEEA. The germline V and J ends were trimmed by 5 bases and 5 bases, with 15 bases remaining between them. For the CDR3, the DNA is TGTGCCAGCAGCCTGACCAGAAGGGGTACTGAAGCTTTCTTT. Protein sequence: CASSLTRRGTEAFF.

CDR3 nucleotides: TGTGCTAGCAGCCACCCCCCGACAGTAGACAATCAGCCCCAGCATTTT. As protein: CASSHPPTVDNQPQHF. This chain joins TRBV12-1 and TRBJ1-5; the DNA was not compared with TRBD1, the D call given in the table. TRBV12-1 is flagged as a pseudogene. The CDR3 consists of 16 residues.

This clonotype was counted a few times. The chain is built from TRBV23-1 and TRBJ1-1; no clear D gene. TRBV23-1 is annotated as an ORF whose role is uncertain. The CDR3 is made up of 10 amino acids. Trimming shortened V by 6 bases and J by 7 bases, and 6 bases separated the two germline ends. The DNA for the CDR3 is TGCGCCAGCAGCCCCCGTGAAGCTTTCTTT. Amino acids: CASSPREAFF.

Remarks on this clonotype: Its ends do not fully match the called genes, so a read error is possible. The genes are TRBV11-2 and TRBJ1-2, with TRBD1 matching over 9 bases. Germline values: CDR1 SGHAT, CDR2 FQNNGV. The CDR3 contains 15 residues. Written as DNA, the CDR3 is TGTGTCAGCAGCCCGGACAGGGGAGCTGACTATGGCTACACCTTC. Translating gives CVSSPDRGADYGYTF.

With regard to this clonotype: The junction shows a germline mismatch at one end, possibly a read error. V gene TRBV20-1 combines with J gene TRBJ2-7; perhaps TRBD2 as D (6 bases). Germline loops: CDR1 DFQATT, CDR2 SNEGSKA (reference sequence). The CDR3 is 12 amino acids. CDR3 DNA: TGCAGTGCTAGCGGACAAACGGGGGAGTATCACTTC. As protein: CSASGQTGEYHF.

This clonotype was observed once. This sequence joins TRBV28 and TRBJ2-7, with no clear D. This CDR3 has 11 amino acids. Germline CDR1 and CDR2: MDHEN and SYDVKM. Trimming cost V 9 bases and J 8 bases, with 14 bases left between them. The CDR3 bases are TGTGCCAGTTGTTTATGGCCCAAGCAGTACTTC. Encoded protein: CASCLWPKQYF.